The T cell receptor (beta chain) under discussion was sequenced for a study of shared clonotypes between healthy human individuals (dated by TCRdb to about 2020). Broadly, across the study: The cohort included a few men and a couple of women between 18 and 49 years of age. For each donor, CD4 naive and CD4 memory were each given three plates, CD8 naive was given two plates, and CD8 memory was given one plate. Blood TCR repertoires of roughly 5 healthy adults were deeply sequenced to estimate repertoire size and the extent of clonotype sharing between individuals. Libraries were prepared and TCR repertoires were sequenced by different laboratories using diverse techniques, in order to increase sequencing depth and limit assay-specific biases. Leukapheresis yielded between about 0.94 and 8.9 billion PBMCs per donor. Overall results and qualifications from the work: About 5% of naive CD4, more than 3% of naive CD8, approximately 2% of memory CD4, and around 0.42% of memory CD8 clonotypes were shared across a few donors. Rarefaction of sorted-subset datasets indicated incomplete sequencing despite the large sequencing depth. Compared with non-shared clonotypes, the clonotypes found in all four sorted-subset donors had higher generation probabilities. The genetic and exposure-history diversity represented was limited by the small number of donors. Only blood was sampled, and tissue TCR repertoires likely differ from those in blood. Based on pairwise subsampling, the degree of clonotype sharing among donors was expected to be affected by sequencing depth. Naive subsets generally had larger estimated clonotype richness than memory subsets.

From the germline V gene, CDR1 is SGHAT and CDR2 is FQNNGV. CDR3 length: 14 amino acids, cysteine to phenylalanine. Just the 42-base CDR3 DNA is kept, in frame starting at base 1. The germline ends are 10 bases apart after V is trimmed by 0 bases and J by 6 bases. Concerning this clone itself: What antigen it recognizes has not been identified. No clone much larger than this one lies a single base away; base qualities are absent.

TCR CDR3 regions were amplified from genomic DNA by multiplex PCR using the deep immunoSEQ assay. Genomic DNA extracted from each cell subset was distributed evenly over all wells of several immunoSEQ 96-well plates, and each plate served as one replicate. For sorted subsets, each replicate PCR was loaded with roughly 190 ng genomic DNA, equivalent to 32,000 or so T cell genomes. Purified libraries were quantified with a Qubit 3.0 fluorometer, sized on a Bioanalyzer 2100, and re-quantified with the KAPA Library Quantification kit. Every immunoSEQ 96-well plate was sequenced on a separate single-read 150-cycle Illumina NextSeq 550 flow cell. The study's own analysis went as follows. Because the immunoSEQ output held only junctional sequences and lacked quality scores, the filtering could not match the filtering applied to full-length reads. Sequences were annotated with PyIR, a Python wrapper for IgBLAST v1.9, using IMGT germline references to assign V/J genes and CDR3. Reads were filtered out if the reads had weak V/J assignments (E-value above 1e-6), no CDR3, stop codons, out-of-frame junctions, or ambiguous translated residues. V3J clonotypes were defined as sequences sharing the same inferred V gene, J gene, and CDR3 amino acid sequence. The percentage overlap between two repertoires was calculated by dividing the number of shared unique clonotypes by the size of the smaller repertoire. Richness of each repertoire was evaluated using RTK rarefaction, the Chao1 estimator, and Recon v2.1 estimates of unobserved clonotypes. For all TCRbeta clonotypes obtained by the gDNA method from a handful of donors, generation probabilities were computed with OLGA. TCRdb holds this immuneACCESS table with in-frame rearrangements only. Some clones are missing; in checked studies, unresolved V genes explain under half, and the rest has no known cause. Clonal size and the V and J genes are those of that table, whereas D and trimming came from the DNA. The sample table contains millions of clones; only one count was recorded for about 95% of them. The ten largest account for roughly 1% of the sample.

CD8 naive samples were obtained by positive selection for CCR7 among CD45RO-negative cells, yielding a CD45RA+CCR7+ population from which TemRA cells were excluded. Donors were healthy HIV-negative adults with no recently reported acute infections or vaccinations. Every donor was a Caucasian adult residing in Nashville, Tennessee, USA. After blood collection by leukapheresis, PBMCs were isolated using Ficoll-Histopaque density gradient centrifugation and then cryopreserved in the vapor phase of liquid nitrogen. Purity and quantity of every magnetically sorted T cell population were checked by analytical flow cytometry. Genomic DNA was isolated from each sorted fraction and quantified by UV absorbance on a Nanodrop 2000c.

The sequence derives from a man aged 18 to 29 in good health. The chain is made from TRBV11-2 and TRBJ2-3; the D gene identity is not certain. The specimen sequenced was naive CD8+ T cells sorted from blood. In light of the paper, this sample's cell subset or site label describes: CD45RA+CCR7+. The CDR3 region reads CASSLDGFPDTQYF. The nucleotides are TGTGCCAGCAGCTTAGACGGATTCCCCGATACGCAGTATTTT. The full variable domain, with segments outside the CDR3 supplied by the reference TRBV11-2 and TRBJ2-3 proteins, appears as EAGVAQSPRYKIIEKRQSVAFWCNPISGHATLYWYQQILGQGPKLLIQFQNNGVVDDSQLPKDRFSAERLKGVDSTLKIQPAKLEDSAVYLCASSLDGFPDTQYFGPGTRLTVL.